One and the same sample provided the 2 T cell receptor beta chains below, sequenced in a study of shared clonotypes between healthy human individuals. The data were produced by immunoSEQ multiplex PCR, yet TCRdb's version contains in-frame clones alone and is incomplete. The data show some 1,100,000 clones, approximately 80% seen once. Sequencing used memory CD4+ T cells from PBMCs. Subset noted: CD45RA-negative fraction. The source is a man aged 18 to 29 in good health. Some clones in this sample may be carry-over from other donors' samples.

This chain joins TRBV6-6 and TRBJ1-2, with D maybe TRBD1 (5 bases). Germline CDR1 is MNHNY and CDR2 is SVGAGI (reference sequence). V lost 5 bases to trimming and J lost 4 bases, with 11 bases between them. This CDR3 has 13 residues. CDR3 DNA: TGTGCCAGCAGTGTAGGGGAGGGCTATGGCTACACCTTC. Its translation: CASSVGEGYGYTF.

The chain uses TRBV5-1 and TRBJ2-5, with TRBD2 matching 14 bases. J was trimmed by 5 bases and V by 4 bases; bases with no gene match: 10. Germline lookup yields CDR1 SGHRS and CDR2 YFSETQ. The CDR3 spans 17 residues. CDR3 in amino acids: CASSGGTSGSRRETQYF. The CDR3 nucleotides read TGCGCCAGCAGCGGGGGGACTAGCGGGAGTAGGAGGGAGACCCAGTACTTC.